This T cell receptor (beta chain) stems from a study of molecular identifiers for immune sequencing clone quantification. TCRdb re-analysed the PCR reads in MiXCR, keeping a single row per CDR3 protein. The repertoire holds hundreds of thousands of distinct CDR3 sequences, with roughly a quarter as singletons. Naive CD8 T cells were sorted, and the gate applied was CD8+CD4-CCR7+CD45RA+. General observations from the study: Over 99% of effector molecules, yet under 1% of naive-cell molecules, were held by clones above 20 RNA copies.

This clonotype has a single count. Its antigen is undetermined. A much larger clonotype is one base distant, so this may be a read error. Sequencing was done on a sample of naive CD8+ T cells from blood, with Jurkat cell RNA spiked in. Sample subset: FACS-sorted CD8+CD4-CCR7+CD45RA+ naive T cells. The clonotype was recovered from a human donor in good health. Some libraries in this study had Jurkat cell RNA spiked in.

The CDR3 sequence: CASSSVGTDMQYF. The CDR3 DNA reads TGTGCCAGCAGCTCTGTAGGCACAGATATGCAGTATTTT. The chain employs TRBV7-9 and TRBJ2-3; D unresolved. The CDR3 runs 13 residues. Germline values: CDR1 SEHNR, CDR2 FQNEAQ (reference sequence).